This T cell receptor beta chain emerged from a study of graft-versus-host responses after intestinal transplantation (TCRdb year 2021). As for the study more broadly: The transplants that recipients received were multivisceral, liver-intestinal, or isolated intestinal. After intestinal transplantation, graft-versus-host and host-versus-graft alloreactive T cell clones in the graft, circulation and bone marrow were tracked using bulk TCR-beta CDR3 sequencing. A peak of at least 4% donor T cells among recipient peripheral blood mononuclear cells was the definition used for donor T cell macrochimerism. All recipients received anti-thymocyte globulin induction followed by maintenance tacrolimus and steroids for around three years. The cohort enrolled under 25 intestinal transplant recipients including one retransplant, and a few patients lacking pretransplant specimens were excluded. To identify alloreactive clones, pre-transplant mixed lymphocyte reaction products were sequenced and compared with unstimulated pre-transplant donor and recipient T cells. Samples from a few later patients were sequenced in-house on an Illumina MiSeq with MiXCR processing rather than by the commercial service.

The germline V gene (reference sequence) specifies LNHDA as CDR1 and SQIVND as CDR2. The CDR3 runs 16 residues from the cysteine to the phenylalanine. Only the CDR3 part of the read is kept: 48 bases, read in frame from the first base. Ends trimmed: V by 3 bases, J by 4 bases; bases unmatched to a gene: 6. Library preparation was by the immunoSEQ multiplex PCR assay. For most patients, genomic DNA was isolated with the Qiagen DNeasy Blood and Tissue Kit and sent frozen to Adaptive Biotechnologies for TCR sequencing. Adaptive Biotechnologies carried out high-throughput TCR-beta CDR3 sequencing of genomic DNA for most patients. As for the original processing: Adaptive's ImmunoSEQ software supplied the TCR sequencing data for around 17 patients, while MiXCR and VDJtools were used to process three other patients. To correct CD4 versus CD8 sorting errors, any sequence found in both subsets at a frequency ratio below 5:1 was removed. CDR3 nucleotide sequences shared between donor and recipient were removed because the origin of such sequences could not be assigned. To count as alloreactive, a clone needed at least 2-fold expansion over unstimulated cells and a minimum CFSE-low frequency of 0.002% (template counts) or 0.001% (read counts). Mappable clones were those detected in sequenced pre-transplant spleen, lymph node, or MLR CFSE-low populations of the donor or recipient. Cumulative frequency of alloreactive clones was calculated as a percentage of all sequences weighted by copy number. Imported from immuneACCESS, the table was reduced by TCRdb to in-frame sequences with V and J called. These copies leave out some clones; in studies compared against another copy, an unresolved V gene accounts for under half, and the cause of the remainder is not known. The DNA gave D and trimming, while V, J and clone size come from that table. The sample table lists over 120,000 clones, roughly 91% of them with a count of one. Roughly 0.19% of the sample goes to the ten largest clones.

On this clone: Its specific antigen is unknown. No base qualities exist here, and no much larger clone lies one base off it.

Study-wide findings and limitations: In the allografts of patients with donor T cell macrochimerism, GvH to HvG T cell clonal ratios were high. Early after transplant, declines in HvG clones were associated with peak levels of circulating GvH clones. Conclusions were limited by the relatively low number and heterogeneity of intestinal transplant patients. GvH clones turned up in recipient bone marrow, with some appearing earlier in ileal mucosa or blood, a pattern consistent with an intestinal mucosal origin.

The sample's time point, from its label and the paper: cells obtained before transplantation from donor or recipient. CD3+CD4+ and CD3+CD8+ populations were FACS-sorted from unstimulated pre-transplant donor and recipient cells taken from spleen or lymph nodes. The sequencing here drew on unstimulated CD4+ T cells sorted from spleen or lymph node cells, taken before intestinal transplant. This chain is built from TRBV19 and TRBJ2-1; 10 bases in between match TRBD2. This sequence was found in a human donor who received an intestinal transplant. In nucleotides, the sequence is TGTGCCAGTAGTATTATAGCGGGAGGAGGGTACAATGAGCAGTTCTTC. Its coded protein is CASSIIAGGGYNEQFF.